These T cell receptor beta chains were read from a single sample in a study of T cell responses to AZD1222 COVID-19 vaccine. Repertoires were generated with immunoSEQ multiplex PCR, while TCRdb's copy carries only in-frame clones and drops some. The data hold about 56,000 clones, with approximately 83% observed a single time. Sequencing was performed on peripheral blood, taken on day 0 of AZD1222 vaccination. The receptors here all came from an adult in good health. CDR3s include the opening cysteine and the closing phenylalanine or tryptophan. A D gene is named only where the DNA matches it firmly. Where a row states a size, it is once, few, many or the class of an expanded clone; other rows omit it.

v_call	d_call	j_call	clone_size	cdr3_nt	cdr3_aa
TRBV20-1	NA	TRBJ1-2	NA	TGCAGTGCTAGAGATAACTATGGCTACACCTTC	CSARDNYGYTF
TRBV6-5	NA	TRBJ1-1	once	TGTGCCAGCGAGGTTATGAACACTGAAGCTTTCTTT	CASEVMNTEAFF
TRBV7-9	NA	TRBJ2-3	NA	TGTGCCAGCAGCTTAGTCCAGCGAGGTGGGGCCACAGATACGCAGTATTTT	CASSLVQRGGATDTQYF
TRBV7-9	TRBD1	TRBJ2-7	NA	TGTGCCAGCAGCGCAGGACAGGGGGCCTACGAGCAGTACTTC	CASSAGQGAYEQYF
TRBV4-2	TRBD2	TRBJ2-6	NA	TGTGCCAGCAGCCAAGATCAAACTAGCGGGGGGCTTATCTCTGGGGCCAACGTCCTGACTTTC	CASSQDQTSGGLISGANVLTF
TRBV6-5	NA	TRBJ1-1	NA	TGTGCCAGCAGTTACCTCGGACCGCACACTGAAGCTTTCTTT	CASSYLGPHTEAFF
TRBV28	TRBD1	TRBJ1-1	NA	TGTGCCAGCAGTTCGGCCACGGACAGGGTGGGGGCTTTCTTT	CASSSATDRVGAFF
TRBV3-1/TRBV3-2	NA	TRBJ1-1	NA	TGTGCCAGCAGCCTCGCTCTGGGATATACAAACACTGAAGCTTTCTTT	CASSLALGYTNTEAFF
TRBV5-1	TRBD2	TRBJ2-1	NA	TGCGCCAGCAGCAACCCGGGGGGAGCTTACAATGAGCAGTTCTTC	CASSNPGGAYNEQFF
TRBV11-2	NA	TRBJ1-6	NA	TGTGCCAGCAGCGACGGACCCACCTCACCCCTCCACTTT	CASSDGPTSPLHF
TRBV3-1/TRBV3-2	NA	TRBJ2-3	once	TGTGCCAGCAGCCAATTATTTACGCAGTATTTT	CASSQLFTQYF
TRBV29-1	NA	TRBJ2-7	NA	TGCAGCGTTATCCGGGGCGAGCAGTACTTC	CSVIRGEQYF
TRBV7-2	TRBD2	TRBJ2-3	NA	TGTGCCTCGAGCGGGGGGGCTTTTGGCACAGATACGCAGTATTTT	CASSGGAFGTDTQYF
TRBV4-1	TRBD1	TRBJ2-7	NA	TGCGCCAGCAGCCAAGCGGAACAGGGGTACGAGCAGTACTTC	CASSQAEQGYEQYF
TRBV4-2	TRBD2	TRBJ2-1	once	TGTGCCAGCAGCCATCGACTAGCGGGGGGCTCCTACAATGAGCAGTTCTTC	CASSHRLAGGSYNEQFF
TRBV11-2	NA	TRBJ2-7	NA	TGTGCCAGCAGCTTAGATCCGACACGCGTCGTCTACGAGCAGTACTTC	CASSLDPTRVVYEQYF
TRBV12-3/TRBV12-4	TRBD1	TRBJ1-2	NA	TGTGCCAGCCTGGGCAGGGGGCTCTATGGCTACACCTTC	CASLGRGLYGYTF
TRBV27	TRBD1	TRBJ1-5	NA	TGTGCCAGCAGTGGACAGGGGGGTGGACAGCCCCAGCATTTT	CASSGQGGGQPQHF
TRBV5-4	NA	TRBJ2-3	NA	TGTGCCAGCAGCTCGGTTCCTTCAGATACGCAGTATTTT	CASSSVPSDTQYF
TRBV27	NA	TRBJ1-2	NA	TGTGCCAGCAGAACGCAGAGGGACCCCTATGGCTACACCTTC	CASRTQRDPYGYTF
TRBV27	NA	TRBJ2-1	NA	TGTGCCAGCAGTTTAAGTAGGGGGTACAATGAGCAGTTCTTC	CASSLSRGYNEQFF
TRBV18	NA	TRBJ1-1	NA	TGTGCCAGCTCACCGGTAGTGACAGGTTCCTTGCCGGGGACTGAAGCTTTCTTT	CASSPVVTGSLPGTEAFF
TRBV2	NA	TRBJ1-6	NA	TGTGCCAGCAGTGATTTGGTCCCCTATAATTCACCCCTCCACTTT	CASSDLVPYNSPLHF
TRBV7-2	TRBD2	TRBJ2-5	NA	TGTGCCAGCAGCTTAGCGGTAACGACTAGCGGGAAGGGGACCCAGTACTTC	CASSLAVTTSGKGTQYF
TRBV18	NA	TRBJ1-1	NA	TGTGCCAGCTCACCACTGAGCATGAACACTGAAGCTTTCTTT	CASSPLSMNTEAFF
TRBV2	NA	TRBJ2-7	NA	TGTGCCAGCAGTGACACAGGGCTTACCTACGAGCAGTACTTC	CASSDTGLTYEQYF
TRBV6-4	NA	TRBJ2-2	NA	TGTGCCAGCAGTCGAGACGGGACTCTCACCGGGGAGCTGTTTTTT	CASSRDGTLTGELFF
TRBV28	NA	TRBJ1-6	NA	TGTGCCAGCAGTCCCCCCGGCAATAATTCACCCCTCCACTTT	CASSPPGNNSPLHF
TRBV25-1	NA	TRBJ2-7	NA	TGTGCCAGCAGTGAGACGGTGACCTACGAGCAGTACTTC	CASSETVTYEQYF
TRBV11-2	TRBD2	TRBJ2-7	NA	TGTGCCAGCAGCTTCCTAGCGGGGGGCTTGTTGGACGAGCAGTACTTC	CASSFLAGGLLDEQYF
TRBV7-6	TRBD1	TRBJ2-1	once	TGTGCCAGCAGCGAAGGGACAGGCAGGCATAATGAGCAGTTCTTC	CASSEGTGRHNEQFF
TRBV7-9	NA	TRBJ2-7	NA	TGTGCCAGCAGCCCCGGAGGGGGCGTGCCCTACGAGCAGTACTTC	CASSPGGGVPYEQYF
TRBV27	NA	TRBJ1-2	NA	TGTGCCAGCAGAGGGGTCCGATCGGGTGGCTACACCTTC	CASRGVRSGGYTF
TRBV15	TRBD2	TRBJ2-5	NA	TGTGCCACCAGCAGAGAGTTAGCGGGGGTGGGAGAGACCCAGTACTTC	CATSRELAGVGETQYF
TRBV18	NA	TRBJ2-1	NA	TGTGCCAGCTCACCACAGAGTAACAATGAGCAGTTCTTC	CASSPQSNNEQFF
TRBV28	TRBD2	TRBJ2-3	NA	TGTGCCAGCAGCCTAGCGGGGGCAGATACGCAGTATTTT	CASSLAGADTQYF
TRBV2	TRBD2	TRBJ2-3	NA	TGTGCCAGCAGTGAAGTGTTAGCGGGGGCAGATACGCAGTATTTT	CASSEVLAGADTQYF
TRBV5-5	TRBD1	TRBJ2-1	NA	TGTGCCAGCAGCTCCGATCGAGCCGGGACAGAGGCCTACAATGAGCAGTTCTTC	CASSSDRAGTEAYNEQFF